The next 24 T cell receptor beta chains were all read from a single sample in a study of vaccination effects on CD4 cells after COVID-19. Assay: immunoSEQ multiplex PCR; the TCRdb copy retains only in-frame clones and omits some. The sample has roughly 75,000 clones, roughly 72% seen once. The antigens for these receptors are not known. Antigen-specific CD4+ T cell clonotypes were called by their expansion after viral peptide-pool culture in ViraFEST. Having been cultured for about ten days, the cells underwent CD4+ T cell isolation. Previously uninfected by SARS-CoV-2, the vaccine recipients also showed negative nucleocapsid antibodies. The sample in question was CD4+ T cells from PBMCs cultured with HCoV-OC43 spike peptides, obtained before COVID-19 vaccination. Described subset: HCoV-OC43 spike overlapping peptide pool stimulation. Source of these receptors: a human donor who received a COVID-19 vaccine.

This clone has just one count. V usage is TRBV6-6 and J usage is TRBJ2-2; 9 bases map to TRBD2. V lost 2 bases, J lost 5 bases, and 3 bases stayed unmatched. Germline-derived CDR1 and CDR2 are MNHNY and SVGAGI (reference sequence). The CDR3 extends over 15 amino acids. The CDR3 is CASSYGGGVTGELFF. The CDR3 DNA reads TGTGCCAGCAGTTACGGCGGGGGGGTGACCGGGGAGCTGTTTTTT.

The CDR3 sequence is CASSPTSSESGNTIYF. The CDR3 nucleotides are TGTGCCAGCTCACCTACGTCGTCCGAATCTGGAAACACCATATATTTT. The chain recombines TRBV18 with TRBJ1-3, with unresolved D. V shed 3 bases and J shed 1 base, with 13 bases lying between them. CDR1 is KGHSH and CDR2 is LQKENI in the germline V gene. CDR3 length: 16 residues.

The chain employs TRBV24-1 and TRBJ2-5; D uncertain. The V end lost 2 bases, the J end lost 5 bases, and 11 bases lay between the germline ends. The CDR3 is 14 residues long. The germline V gene has CDR1 KGHDR and CDR2 SFDVKD. CDR3 in DNA: TGTGCCACCAGTGATTCGGGCCCGTCGGAGACCCAGTACTTC. It encodes CATSDSGPSETQYF.

This chain links TRBV19 with TRBJ2-3, with D possibly matching TRBD1 (6 bases). V shed 4 bases and J shed 1 base, with 6 bases lying between them. CDR3 length equals 13 residues. Germline V lookup: CDR1 LNHDA, CDR2 SQIVND (reference sequence). The CDR3 DNA reads TGTGCCAGTAGTACAGGGGGCACAGATACGCAGTATTTT. It codes for CASSTGGTDTQYF.

The genes are TRBV7-8 and TRBJ1-1; tentative D call: TRBD1 (5 bases). There are 13 residues in the CDR3. The V end lost 0 bases, the J end lost 10 bases, and 12 bases lay between the germline ends. Looked up from germline, CDR1 is SGHVS and CDR2 is FQNEAQ. The CDR3 loop is CASSLAGLTVAFF. CDR3 coding DNA: TGTGCCAGCAGCTTAGCGGGACTCACGGTAGCTTTCTTT.

The chain carries TRBV19 and TRBJ1-1; possibly TRBD1 for D (5 bases). Trimming left V 3 bases short and J 6 bases short, with 17 bases between. The CDR3 is 15 amino acids. CDR1 is LNHDA and CDR2 is SQIVND in the germline V gene (reference sequence). CDR3 residues: CASSMGGRGRPEAFF. In DNA, the CDR3 is TGTGCCAGTAGTATGGGTGGGAGGGGACGGCCTGAAGCTTTCTTT.

This chain connects TRBV2 to TRBJ2-7; D remains unclear. CDR3 length: 16 amino acids. Germline assignment: CDR1 SNHLY and CDR2 FYNNEI. Trimming took off 0 bases at V and 3 bases at J, with 15 bases between the two ends. The CDR3 nucleotides are TGTGCCAGCAGTGAAGCGATTGGCGCTACAAACTACGAGCAGTACGTC. Amino acids: CASSEAIGATNYEQYV.

The sample holds one count of this clone. This chain connects TRBV5-1 to TRBJ2-5; D possibly corresponds to TRBD1 (7 bases). Germline V gene lookup returns CDR1 SGHRS and CDR2 YFSETQ. The CDR3 totals 16 residues. Between the trimmed V and J ends, which lost 3 bases and 1 base, there was a span of 16 bases. In DNA form, the CDR3 reads TGCGCCAGCAGCTGGAGGACAGGAGGGCCCCAAGAGACCCAGTACTTC. Residues: CASSWRTGGPQETQYF.

The chain couples TRBV7-2 to TRBJ2-5; D possibly uses TRBD1 or TRBD2 (5 bases each). Germline lookup yields CDR1 SGHTA and CDR2 FQGNSA. V gave up 5 bases and J gave up 7 bases, with 8 bases separating them. The CDR3 covers 11 residues. DNA for the CDR3: TGTGCCAGCAGCCTTGGGGGGACCCAGTACTTC. Amino acid sequence: CASSLGGTQYF.

This clone was counted a few times. This chain links TRBV18 with TRBJ1-1; weak D call: TRBD1 (5 bases). The germline CDR1 and CDR2 sequences are KGHSH and LQKENI. There are 15 residues in the CDR3. The ends were cut back, 1 base at V and 7 bases at J, with 16 bases in the middle. This CDR3 is CASSPLWVQGSEAFF. The CDR3 DNA reads as TGTGCCAGCTCACCACTGTGGGTCCAGGGCAGTGAAGCTTTCTTT.

The chain employs TRBV5-6 and TRBJ2-3; TRBD2 matches 10 bases. CDR3 size: 15 residues. Germline V gene data show CDR1 as SGHDT and CDR2 as YYEEEE. J was trimmed by 2 bases and V by 4 bases; bases with no gene match: 4. The CDR3 sequence: CASSLTSGVTDTQYF. DNA of the CDR3: TGTGCCAGCAGCCTAACTAGCGGGGTCACAGATACGCAGTATTTT. Variable domain in full (rest from reference TRBV5-6 and TRBJ2-3): DAGVTQSPTHLIKTRGQQVTLRCSPKSGHDTVSWYQQALGQGPQFIFQYYEEEERQRGNFPDRFSGHQFPNYSSELNVNALLLGDSALYLCASSLTSGVTDTQYFGPGTRLTVL.

The chain is built from TRBV9 and TRBJ2-1; the D is unclear. Looked up from germline, CDR1 is SGDLS and CDR2 is YYNGEE. V was pared by 1 base and J by 10 bases, with 9 bases between. The CDR3 is 12 amino acids. Here the CDR3 DNA reads TGTGCCAGCAGCGTATCGGTGGGGGAGCAGTTCTTC. Its translation is CASSVSVGEQFF.

The rearrangement links TRBV3-1 (or the pseudogene TRBV3-2) to TRBJ2-7; TRBD1 matches 7 bases. Trimming took 4 bases from V and 6 from J; bases not matched to a gene: 6. The length of the CDR3 is 13 residues. Germline CDR1 reads LGHDT; CDR2 reads YNNKEL (reference sequence). The CDR3 is CASSPTGHGEQYV. The CDR3 DNA sequence: TGTGCCAGCAGCCCGACAGGGCATGGCGAGCAGTACGTC.

The chain recombines TRBV18 with TRBJ1-2; the D is unclear. The CDR3 has 15 residues. The V and J ends lost 0 bases and 8 bases respectively, with 16 bases between them. Germline-derived CDR1 and CDR2 are KGHSH and LQKENI. The CDR3 region has the DNA TGTGCCAGCTCACCACCCCATGAAGAGTGGCGGGGCTACACCTTC. This codes for CASSPPHEEWRGYTF.

The count of this clone is one. The chain uses TRBV24-1 and TRBJ2-2, with D possibly TRBD2 on 5 matching bases. Germline V gives CDR1 KGHDR, CDR2 SFDVKD. V was cut by 5 bases and J by 0 bases, with 6 bases left in between. CDR3 length equals 14 residues. The CDR3 sequence: CATSGTANTGELFF. As DNA, the CDR3 is TGTGCCACCAGTGGGACTGCGAACACCGGGGAGCTGTTTTTT.

This chain uses TRBV5-1 with TRBJ1-1; no firm D call. This CDR3 is built from 14 residues. Germline V gene lookup returns CDR1 SGHRS and CDR2 YFSETQ. Trimming took off 4 bases at V and 1 base at J, with 11 bases between the two ends. The CDR3 bases are TGCGCCAGCAGCGCCGGTCCCTCGAACACTGAAGCTTTCTTT. As protein: CASSAGPSNTEAFF.

A single count supports this clone. This chain joins TRBV5-4 and TRBJ2-5; D is perhaps TRBD1 (6 bases). Trimming took off 1 base at V and 2 bases at J, with 9 bases between the two ends. Germline CDR1 is SGHNT and CDR2 is YYREEE (reference sequence). This CDR3 spans 14 amino acids. The CDR3 DNA is TGTGCCAGCAGCTTGAGGGGGAATCAAGAGACCCAGTACTTC. Protein product: CASSLRGNQETQYF.

This chain connects TRBV6-5 to TRBJ1-5; D is undetermined. V lost 6 bases and J 4 bases, leaving 7 bases between the germline ends. The germline CDR1 and CDR2 sequences are MNHEY and SVGAGI. The CDR3 contains 12 residues. CDR3 DNA sequence: TGTGCCAGCAGAACAGCGAATCAGCCCCAGCATTTT. The encoded protein is CASRTANQPQHF.

The V gene is TRBV7-2, the J gene TRBJ1-4; D unresolved. CDR1 and CDR2 from the germline V gene are SGHTA and FQGNSA. The ends were cut back, 2 bases at V and 8 bases at J, with 12 bases in the middle. The CDR3 is 14 residues long. Here the CDR3 DNA reads TGTGCCAGCAGCTTACAGAGGAGTTACGAAAAACTGTTTTTT. This translates into CASSLQRSYEKLFF.

The rearrangement joins TRBV24-1 to TRBJ1-1; TRBD1 might be the D (5 bases). V was pared by 5 bases and J by 4 bases, with 13 bases between. This CDR3 region has 14 residues. Germline V gives CDR1 KGHDR, CDR2 SFDVKD. CDR3 in amino acids: CATSVGGAATEAFF. The CDR3, as DNA: TGTGCCACCAGTGTTGGAGGGGCGGCCACTGAAGCTTTCTTT.

The chain has TRBV5-1 and TRBJ2-1; no reliable D call. V dropped 1 base and J dropped 5 bases, with 7 bases sitting between them. Germline loops: CDR1 SGHRS, CDR2 YFSETQ. CDR3 length: 13 amino acids. CDR3 sequence (DNA): TGCGCCAGCAGCTTGTTGCCGAACAATGAGCAGTTCTTC. This codes for CASSLLPNNEQFF.

V is TRBV6-5 and J is TRBJ1-5, with TRBD1 matching over 7 bases. Germline CDR1 is MNHEY and CDR2 is SVGAGI. The CDR3 consists of 14 residues. V lost 2 bases, J lost 2 bases, and 0 bases stayed unmatched. The CDR3 nucleotides are TGTGCCAGCAGTTACAGGGGGCGCAATCAGCCCCAGCATTTT. Encoded protein: CASSYRGRNQPQHF.

V is TRBV5-1 and J is TRBJ2-2; 8 bases map to TRBD1. V shed 4 bases and J 1 base; nucleotides not matched to a gene: 3. From germline, CDR1 is SGHRS and CDR2 YFSETQ. This CDR3 spans 15 amino acids. The CDR3 protein is CASSPGTGNTGELFF. DNA of the CDR3: TGCGCCAGCAGCCCCGGGACAGGGAACACCGGGGAGCTGTTTTTT.

The gene calls are TRBV4-1 and TRBJ1-6, with D possibly TRBD1 on 6 matching bases. The CDR3 has 15 amino acids. V shed 0 bases and J shed 10 bases, with 13 bases lying between them. The germline gives CDR1 MGHRA, CDR2 YSYEKL. The CDR3 sequence: CASSQDDQGRSPLHF. CDR3 bases: TGCGCCAGCAGCCAAGATGACCAGGGGCGGTCACCCCTCCACTTT.